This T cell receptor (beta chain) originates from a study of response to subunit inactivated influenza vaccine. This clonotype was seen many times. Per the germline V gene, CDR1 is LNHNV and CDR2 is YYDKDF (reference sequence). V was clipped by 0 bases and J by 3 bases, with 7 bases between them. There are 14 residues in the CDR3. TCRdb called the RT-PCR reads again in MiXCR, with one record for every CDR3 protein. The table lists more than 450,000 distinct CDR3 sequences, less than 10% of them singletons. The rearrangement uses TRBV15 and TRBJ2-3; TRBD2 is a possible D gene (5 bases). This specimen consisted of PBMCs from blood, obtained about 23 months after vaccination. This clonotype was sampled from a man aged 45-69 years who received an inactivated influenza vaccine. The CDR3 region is CATSRDSGTDTQYF. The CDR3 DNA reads TGTGCCACCAGCAGAGATTCGGGGACAGATACGCAGTATTTT.